One and the same sample provided the 18 T cell receptor beta chains below, sequenced in a study of CD8 T cells in ankylosing spondylitis. Study-level findings and limits: Seemingly characteristic of ankylosing spondylitis blood was a TCR beta motif consisting of several highly homologous variants.

A single record per CDR3 protein comes from TCRdb applying MiXCR to the 5' RACE reads. The table lists over 200,000 distinct CDR3 sequences, 15% to 20% of them singletons. Antigen specificity for these receptors is unknown. The sequenced sample was blood, either unsorted or a sorted T cell fraction (not recorded which). The origin of the receptors is a male donor with ankylosing spondylitis.

The chain carries TRBV7-3 and TRBJ2-3; TRBD2 aligns across 8 bases. The V gene's germline CDR1 is SGHTA and CDR2 FQGTGA. The CDR3 extends over 15 amino acids. J was trimmed by 5 bases and V by 2 bases; bases with no gene match: 6. CDR3 protein: CASSLAGGVVDTQYF. CDR3 coding DNA: TGTGCCAGCAGCTTAGCGGGAGGAGTTGTAGATACGCAGTATTTT.

The rearrangement joins TRBV3-1 to TRBJ2-1; 9 positions match TRBD2. The V and J ends lost 4 bases and 3 bases, in that order; junction bases with no gene match: 7. Germline loops: CDR1 LGHDT, CDR2 YNNKEL (reference sequence). CDR3 length: 16 amino acids. CDR3: CASSPASGDFYNEQFF. The DNA for the CDR3 is TGTGCCAGCAGCCCCGCTAGCGGGGACTTCTACAATGAGCAGTTCTTC.

V usage is TRBV27 and J usage is TRBJ2-7; D is perhaps TRBD2 (6 bases). The CDR3 covers 15 residues. CDR1 is MNHEY and CDR2 is SMNVEV in the germline V gene (reference sequence). Trimming shortened V by 2 bases and J by 1 base, and 12 bases separated the two germline ends. CDR3 loop: CASSLRDWSSYEQYF. For the CDR3, the DNA is TGTGCCAGCAGTTTAAGGGACTGGAGTTCCTACGAGCAGTACTTC.

This clonotype was detected only a few times. V usage is TRBV4-3 and J usage is TRBJ2-7; 7 bases are a match to TRBD1. Looked up from germline, CDR1 is LGHNA and CDR2 is YSLEER. The junction had 11 bases not matched to a gene; V was cut back by 0 bases and J by 6 bases. The CDR3 length is 16 residues. CDR3 DNA sequence: TGCGCCAGCAGCCAAGAGATATTGGGACAGCCGGGCGAGCAGTACTTC. It translates to CASSQEILGQPGEQYF.

This clonotype was observed many times. The junction shows a germline mismatch at one end, possibly a read error. The chain combines TRBV12-3 or TRBV12-4 with TRBJ2-3, with unresolved D. This CDR3 contains 11 residues. The CDR3 coding sequence is TGTGCCAGCAGTTTTGGAGACGCCACGCATTTT. Translated: CASSFGDATHF.

The gene calls are TRBV29-1 and TRBJ2-7; the D is unclear. Germline assignment: CDR1 SQVTM and CDR2 ANQGSEA. The CDR3 is made up of 11 amino acids. V lost 4 bases to trimming and J lost 3 bases, with 7 bases between them. The CDR3 DNA sequence: TGCAGCGTTGTCGTCAGCTACGAGCAGTACTTC. Its translation: CSVVVSYEQYF.

This clonotype occurred a few times. CDR3 in DNA: TGTGCCAGCAGCCCTCGGACAGGGGATAATTCACCCCTCCACTTT. Protein product: CASSPRTGDNSPLHF. The rearrangement joins TRBV7-2 to TRBJ1-6; 9 bases fit TRBD1. The length of the CDR3 is 15 residues. Germline lookup yields CDR1 SGHTA and CDR2 FQGNSA. V lost 5 bases and J lost 5; bases outside the gene matches: 4.

This clonotype appeared many times. The CDR3 protein is CASSSAADTQYF. The CDR3 DNA reads as TGTGCCAGCAGTTCCGCAGCAGATACGCAGTATTTT. J is TRBJ2-3 and V is TRBV12-3 or TRBV12-4; no firm D call. There are 12 residues in the CDR3. V lost 4 bases and J lost 4, with 6 bases in between.

The table lists this clonotype with many counts. The genes are TRBV5-1 and TRBJ1-1, with D unclear. Trimming took off 5 bases at V and 4 bases at J, with 12 bases between the two ends. Germline V lookup: CDR1 SGHRS, CDR2 YFSETQ. The length of the CDR3 is 13 residues. This CDR3 reads CASRPPSGTEAFF. The CDR3 bases are TGCGCCAGCAGACCCCCCTCGGGCACTGAAGCTTTCTTT.

The chain combines TRBV6-5 with TRBJ2-1; D perhaps matches TRBD1 (6 bases). The CDR3 has 14 amino acids. The germline CDR1 and CDR2 sequences are MNHEY and SVGAGI. Trimming removed 0 bases at V and 12 bases at J, with 15 bases between. CDR3 in DNA: TGTGCCAGCAGTTACTCAGGGACACCCCAAGGGCAGTTCTTC. Translation: CASSYSGTPQGQFF.

The chain uses TRBV27 and TRBJ2-3; 7 positions match TRBD1. Germline loops: CDR1 MNHEY, CDR2 SMNVEV (reference sequence). Trimming took 4 bases from V and 1 from J; bases not matched to a gene: 5. The CDR3 is made up of 15 amino acids. CDR3 bases: TGTGCCAGCAGTTCCCGGGACAGCGGCACAGATACGCAGTATTTT. Encoded protein: CASSSRDSGTDTQYF.

The chain couples TRBV6-5 to TRBJ2-5, with 8 positions matching TRBD2. Germline values: CDR1 MNHEY, CDR2 SVGAGI. V was pared by 2 bases and J by 7 bases, with 36 bases of the junction left unmatched. The CDR3 is 24 residues long. CDR3 amino acids: CASSYEDNVGLAVVSGREEGTQYF. CDR3 in DNA: TGTGCCAGCAGTTACGAGGATAATGTGGGTTTGGCTGTTGTGTCCGGGAGGGAAGAAGGGACCCAGTACTTC.

The chain combines TRBV20-1 with TRBJ2-7; TRBD2 matches 13 bases. CDR1 DFQATT and CDR2 SNEGSKA come from the germline V gene (reference sequence). This CDR3 contains 16 residues. Trimming cost V 3 bases and J 2 bases; bases outside gene matches: 7. CDR3 nucleotides: TGCAGTGCTAGCGCCCCAGGACTAGCGGGAGCCTACGAGCAGTACTTC. This gives the protein CSASAPGLAGAYEQYF.

The chain recombines TRBV15 with TRBJ2-5; 9 nucleotides align to TRBD1. This CDR3 has 15 amino acids. Unmatched junction bases numbered 3, after V lost 0 bases and J lost 4 bases. The germline V gene has CDR1 LNHNV and CDR2 YYDKDF (reference sequence). The CDR3 DNA is TGTGCCACCAGCAGAGAGGGACAGGGCGCAGAGACCCAGTACTTC. Protein: CATSREGQGAETQYF.

Only a few counts were recorded for this clonotype. The chain joins TRBV4-1 to TRBJ1-5; D uncertain. Germline-derived CDR1 and CDR2 are MGHRA and YSYEKL. V dropped 2 bases and J dropped 2 bases, with 7 bases sitting between them. The CDR3 covers 14 residues. CDR3 nucleotides: TGCGCCAGCAGCCAATTGGATGGCAATCAGCCCCAGCATTTT. Protein product: CASSQLDGNQPQHF.

This chain uses TRBV7-9 with TRBJ2-7, with 7 bases aligning to TRBD1. The V and J ends lost 4 bases and 5 bases, in that order; junction bases with no gene match: 2. Germline CDR1 is SEHNR and CDR2 is FQNEAQ (reference sequence). The CDR3 is 12 amino acids. In DNA, the CDR3 is TGTGCCAGCAGCTCCCAGGGGGACGAGCAGTACTTC. Translating gives CASSSQGDEQYF.

The rearrangement joins TRBV4-1 to TRBJ2-7; D tentatively fits TRBD1 or TRBD2 (5 bases each). CDR1 MGHRA and CDR2 YSYEKL come from the germline V gene. Trimming stripped 1 base from V and 1 base from J, with 14 bases between. CDR3 length equals 16 residues. The CDR3: CASSQAQGDGSYEQYF. The CDR3, as DNA: TGCGCCAGCAGCCAAGCCCAGGGAGACGGGTCCTACGAGCAGTACTTC.

The rearrangement uses TRBV3-1 and TRBJ2-3; 8 positions agree with TRBD2. Germline CDR1 reads LGHDT; CDR2 reads YNNKEL (reference sequence). The J segment lost 14 bases and the V segment lost 10 bases, leaving 14 bases of the junction unmatched. The CDR3 is 12 amino acids. The CDR3 spells CATLSTSGTRYF. The CDR3 DNA reads TGTGCCACCCTATCTACCTCCGGGACTAGGTATTTT.